One and the same sample provided the 25 T cell receptor beta chains below, sequenced in a study of Graves' ophthalmopathy and Graves' hyperthyroidism (dated 2018 in TCRdb). Sequencing relied on an Illumina HiSeq 2000. For repertoire sequencing, the TCR beta CDR3 regions were amplified from RNA transcripts. The first round was an RT-PCR using HTBI primers with the Qiagen OneStep RT-PCR kit, and this first round was followed by a second-round multiplex PCR, then size selection and purification. TCRdb took the public reads, trimmed them with fastp at Q25, ran MiXCR for clone calling and kept in-frame beta chains. Records with the same CDR3 protein are collapsed into one entry carrying the most frequent genes and DNA. The sample yields over 500,000 distinct CDR3 sequences; 22% were counted once. The top ten clones comprise roughly 7.4% of the sample. The sequenced material came from peripheral blood. The receptor source for this set is a young woman with stable Graves' hyperthyroidism. Some clones in this sample may be carry-over from other donors' samples. Donor details come from another sample of the same person, matched by shared clones.

This clonotype has just a few counts. This chain connects TRBV27 to TRBJ1-1; 8 bases are shared with TRBD1. J was trimmed by 5 bases and V by 5 bases; bases with no gene match: 10. The CDR3 contains 15 residues. Per the germline V gene, CDR1 is MNHEY and CDR2 is SMNVEV (reference sequence). CDR3: CASSILGTGGTEAFF. The CDR3 DNA follows: TGTGCCAGCAGTATCCTCGGGACAGGTGGGACTGAAGCTTTCTTT.

This clonotype was recorded at least ten times. The V and J genes are TRBV20-1 and TRBJ1-1; 8 bases fit TRBD1. V was pared by 3 bases and J by 2 bases, with 5 bases of the junction left unmatched. The CDR3 is 14 residues long. Looked up from germline, CDR1 is DFQATT and CDR2 is SNEGSKA (reference sequence). The CDR3 DNA reads TGCAGTGCTAGCCCAGGGGGCGAAAACACTGAAGCTTTCTTT. Translated, it gives CSASPGGENTEAFF.

This clonotype has a count of ten or more. The J gene is TRBJ1-2, the V gene TRBV20-1; 11 bases match TRBD1. CDR3 length: 14 amino acids. In germline, CDR1 is DFQATT, CDR2 SNEGSKA (reference sequence). The ends lost 2 bases at V and 5 bases at J; junction bases unmatched: 4. This CDR3 reads CSARTGTGGYGYTF. As DNA, the CDR3 is TGCAGTGCTAGAACCGGGACAGGGGGGTATGGCTACACCTTC.

This clonotype has ten or more counts. The rearrangement links TRBV28 to TRBJ2-7; D call uncertain. The CDR3 runs 13 residues. Germline loops: CDR1 MDHEN, CDR2 SYDVKM. Trimming cost V 4 bases and J 4 bases, with 11 bases left between them. CDR3 DNA sequence: TGTGCCAGCAGTTCGCAGGTTTTATACGAGCAGTACTTC. Translating it yields CASSSQVLYEQYF.

This chain links TRBV6-5 with TRBJ2-7; 10 bases are a match to TRBD2. Germline values: CDR1 MNHEY, CDR2 SVGAGI. Trimming cost V 6 bases and J 4 bases; bases outside gene matches: 9. The CDR3 has 15 amino acids. CDR3 nucleotide sequence: TGTGCCAGCAGCCTTACTAGCGGGGTAGTGTACGAGCAGTACTTC. Its translation is CASSLTSGVVYEQYF.

This clonotype has at least ten counts. The chain links TRBV6-2 or TRBV6-3 to TRBJ1-5, with D perhaps matching TRBD1 (5 bases). Germline values: CDR1 MNHEY, CDR2 SVGEGT. CDR3 length equals 18 residues. Trimming shortened V by 0 bases and J by 2 bases, and 17 bases separated the two germline ends. The CDR3 DNA reads as TGTGCCAGCAGTTACTCGATTTTGGCGGGGGACGGCAATCAGCCCCAGCATTTT. It translates to CASSYSILAGDGNQPQHF.

This clonotype was observed many times. The chain combines TRBV12-3 or TRBV12-4 with TRBJ2-5, with D tentatively TRBD1 (6 bases). The V end was cut by 3 bases, the J end by 5 bases, with 13 bases between. CDR3 length: 14 residues. The CDR3 region is CASSFQGSWETQYF. In nucleotides, the CDR3 is TGTGCCAGCAGTTTTCAGGGGTCGTGGGAGACCCAGTACTTC.

This chain links TRBV3-1 with TRBJ2-7; D may correspond to TRBD1 or TRBD2 (5 bases each). The CDR3 loop spans 17 amino acids. The germline V gene has CDR1 LGHDT and CDR2 YNNKEL (reference sequence). V was clipped by 0 bases and J by 4 bases, with 19 bases between them. CDR3 protein: CASSQDSLGAPVYEQYF. For the CDR3, the DNA is TGTGCCAGCAGCCAAGATTCCCTCGGGGCCCCGGTTTACGAGCAGTACTTC.

This clonotype was seen repeatedly, ten times or more. The V call is TRBV15, the J call TRBJ2-7, with TRBD1 matching 8 bases. V shed 3 bases, J shed 7 bases, and the junction held 5 bases outside the gene matches. The CDR3 extends over 13 amino acids. CDR1 is LNHNV and CDR2 is YYDKDF in the germline V gene (reference sequence). As DNA, the CDR3 is TGTGCCACCAGCAGGAATACAGGGGGTGAGCAGTACTTC. Its protein product is CATSRNTGGEQYF. The whole variable domain, remainder taken from reference TRBV15 and TRBJ2-7, is DAMVIQNPRYQVTQFGKPVTLSCSQTLNHNVMYWYQQKSSQAPKLLFHYYDKDFNNEADTPDNFQSRRPNTSFCFLDIRSPGLGDTAMYLCATSRNTGGEQYFGPGTRLTVT.

This clonotype has just one count. The V and J genes are TRBV13 and TRBJ2-4; no reliable D call. V was cut by 0 bases and J by 0 bases, with 9 bases left in between. Germline CDR1 is PRHDT and CDR2 is FYEKMQ (reference sequence). CDR3 length: 16 residues. Written as DNA, the CDR3 is TGTGCCAGCAGCTTAGGCGTTACAACAGCCAAAAACATTCAGTACTTC. It codes for CASSLGVTTAKNIQYF.

This clonotype was detected many times. The gene calls are TRBV2 and TRBJ1-2; D is perhaps TRBD1 (6 bases). This CDR3 has 14 amino acids. Per the germline V gene, CDR1 is SNHLY and CDR2 is FYNNEI. V was shortened by 8 bases and J by 0 bases, with 13 bases between the two germline ends. The CDR3 sequence: CASLDRFSNYGYTF. CDR3 coding DNA: TGTGCCAGCCTAGACAGGTTTTCTAACTATGGCTACACCTTC. Using reference TRBV2 and TRBJ1-2 for the parts outside the CDR3, the full variable domain is EPEVTQTPSHQVTQMGQEVILRCVPISNHLYFYWYRQILGQKVEFLVSFYNNEISEKSEIFDDQFSVERPDGSNFTLKIRSTKLEDSAMYFCASLDRFSNYGYTFGSGTRLTVV.

This clonotype appeared many times. This chain uses TRBV27 with TRBJ2-7; D is perhaps TRBD2 (5 bases). This CDR3 contains 13 residues. CDR1 and CDR2 from the germline V gene are MNHEY and SMNVEV (reference sequence). V was shortened by 7 bases and J by 3 bases, with 13 bases between the two germline ends. Written as DNA, the CDR3 is TGTGCCAGCAAACCGGGATCCCACTACGAGCAGTACTTC. Translated, it gives CASKPGSHYEQYF.

The chain employs TRBV28 and TRBJ2-5; the D gene is possibly TRBD2 (6 bases). Germline V CDR1 and CDR2: MDHEN, SYDVKM. Trimming left V 6 bases short and J 7 bases short, with 15 bases between. The CDR3 is 13 amino acids. The CDR3 nucleotides are TGTGCCAGCAGGGGGGGTACGTGGGGGACCCAGTACTTC. This codes for CASRGGTWGTQYF.

This clonotype was seen ten or more times. CDR3 DNA: TGTGCCAGCGGGGAGGACAGGGCATCCAACTCCAATCAGCCCCAGCATTTT. This translates into CASGEDRASNSNQPQHF. V and J are TRBV6-1 and TRBJ1-5; TRBD1 aligns across 8 bases. The CDR3 runs to 17 residues. In germline, CDR1 is MNHNS, CDR2 SASEGT. Losses at the gene ends were 8 bases for V and 3 bases for J; bases not matched to a gene: 15.

The chain employs TRBV28 and TRBJ1-2, with D hard to call. V lost 6 bases to trimming and J lost 3 bases, with 8 bases between them. The CDR3 runs to 12 residues. The germline gives CDR1 MDHEN, CDR2 SYDVKM. The CDR3 region has the DNA TGTGCCAGCAGCCCCGCTCACTATGGCTACACCTTC. Amino acid sequence: CASSPAHYGYTF.

The chain joins TRBV28 to TRBJ1-2; 9 bases fit TRBD1. J gave up 8 bases and V 10 bases, and 11 bases lay outside the gene matches. This CDR3 spans 13 amino acids. Germline CDR1 reads MDHEN; CDR2 reads SYDVKM. Here the CDR3 reads CAIQYGTGYGYTF. The CDR3 region has the DNA TGTGCCATCCAATACGGGACAGGGTACGGCTACACCTTC.

With respect to this clonotype: A much bigger clone sits one base away, suggesting this may be a read error. This chain joins TRBV24-1 and TRBJ1-1; D unclear. Germline CDR1 is KGHDR and CDR2 is SFDVKD. The V end lost 5 bases, the J end lost 4 bases, and 10 bases lay between the germline ends. There are 13 residues in the CDR3. In nucleotides, the CDR3 is TGTGCCACCAGTGGGGCGGGCGGCACTGAAGCTTTCTTT. Protein: CATSGAGGTEAFF.

The chain employs TRBV10-3 and TRBJ2-7; 7 nucleotides align to TRBD2. J gave up 6 bases and V 2 bases, and 7 bases lay outside the gene matches. The CDR3 covers 14 residues. CDR1 ENHRY and CDR2 SYGVKD come from the germline V gene. The DNA for the CDR3 is TGTGCCATCAGTGAGATTGGCAGGGAGGGCGAGCAGTACTTC. This codes for CAISEIGREGEQYF.

This chain links TRBV7-3 with TRBJ2-3, with D unclear. The ends were cut back, 1 base at V and 6 bases at J, with 8 bases in the middle. Germline V gene lookup returns CDR1 SGHTA and CDR2 FQGTGA. This CDR3 contains 13 residues. Written as DNA, the CDR3 is TGTGCCAGCAGCTTAAATAGTGTGGATACGCAGTATTTT. Its translation is CASSLNSVDTQYF.

This rearrangement joins TRBV7-3 to TRBJ1-2; D perhaps matches TRBD1 (5 bases). The V end was cut by 2 bases, the J end by 7 bases, with 8 bases between. This CDR3 comprises 12 residues. Germline V gene sequence: CDR1 SGHTA, CDR2 FQGTGA. CDR3 DNA: TGTGCCAGCAGCTTAGAAGGGACTGGCTACACCTTC. It encodes CASSLEGTGYTF. Complete variable domain (other parts from reference TRBV7-3 and TRBJ1-2): GAGVSQTPSNKVTEKGKYVELRCDPISGHTALYWYRQSLGQGPEFLIYFQGTGAADDSGLPNDRFFAVRPEGSVSTLKIQRTERGDSAVYLCASSLEGTGYTFGSGTRLTVV.

This clonotype was found many times. The genes are TRBV2 and TRBJ2-2, with no clear D. This CDR3 has 10 amino acids. V gave up 8 bases and J gave up 7 bases, with 5 bases separating them. From germline, CDR1 is SNHLY and CDR2 FYNNEI. CDR3 sequence (DNA): TGTGCCAGCCGGATCGGGGAGCTGTTTTTT. Translating gives CASRIGELFF.

This clonotype was recorded many times. This chain joins TRBV28 and TRBJ2-2; 12 bases match TRBD1. Germline V gene lookup returns CDR1 MDHEN and CDR2 SYDVKM. This CDR3 is 15 amino acids long. V lost 6 bases, J lost 5 bases, and 4 bases stayed unmatched. CDR3 bases: TGTGCCAGCAGGCCGGGACAGGGGGCGACCGGGGAGCTGTTTTTT. Amino acid sequence: CASRPGQGATGELFF.

Ten or more counts support this clonotype. This chain connects TRBV7-9 to TRBJ2-7, with D perhaps matching TRBD1 or TRBD2 (5 bases each). CDR3 size: 15 residues. Trimming took 1 base from V and 4 from J, leaving 14 bases between them. Germline V gives CDR1 SEHNR, CDR2 FQNEAQ (reference sequence). The DNA for the CDR3 is TGTGCCAGCAGCTTAGACGCAGGGACGAGTTACGAGCAGTACTTC. Protein product: CASSLDAGTSYEQYF.

Ten or more counts support this clonotype. The J gene is TRBJ1-5, the V gene TRBV20-1; no firm D call. The CDR3 totals 15 residues. V gave up 6 bases and J gave up 5 bases, with 20 bases separating them. Germline loops: CDR1 DFQATT, CDR2 SNEGSKA (reference sequence). The CDR3 region has the DNA TGCAGTGCCCACCGATTTGGTGGCGGCGATCAGCCCCAGCATTTT. Amino acids: CSAHRFGGGDQPQHF.

This chain links TRBV18 with TRBJ1-1, with no clear D. The V end was cut by 1 base, the J end by 4 bases, with 13 bases between. Germline CDR1 is KGHSH and CDR2 is LQKENI. This CDR3 has 15 residues. As DNA, the CDR3 is TGTGCCAGCTCACCACAAAGGGTTCGGGGCACTGAAGCTTTCTTT. Its protein product is CASSPQRVRGTEAFF.